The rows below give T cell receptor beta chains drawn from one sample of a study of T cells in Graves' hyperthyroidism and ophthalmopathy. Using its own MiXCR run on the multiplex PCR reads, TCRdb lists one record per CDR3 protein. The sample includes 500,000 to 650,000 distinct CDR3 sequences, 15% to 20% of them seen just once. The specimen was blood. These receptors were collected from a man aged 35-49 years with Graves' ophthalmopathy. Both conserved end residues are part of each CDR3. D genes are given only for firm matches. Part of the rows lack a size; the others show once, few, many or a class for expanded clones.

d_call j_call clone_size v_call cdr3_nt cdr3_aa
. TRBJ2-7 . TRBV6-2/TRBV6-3 TGTGCCAGCAAGAGGGGGGACTCCTACGAGCAGTACTTC CASKRGDSYEQYF
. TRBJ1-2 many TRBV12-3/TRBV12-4 TGTGCCAGCAGTTCACAGGCCCACTATGGCTACACCTTC CASSSQAHYGYTF
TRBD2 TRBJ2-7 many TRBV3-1 TGTGCCAGCAGCCAAGCACTAGCGGGAGCGTACGAGCAGTACTTC CASSQALAGAYEQYF
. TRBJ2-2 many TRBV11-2 TGTGCCAGCAGCTTAGTTCTTCAGAAAAGGAACACCGGGGAGCTGTTTTTT CASSLVLQKRNTGELFF
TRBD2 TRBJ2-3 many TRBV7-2 TGTGCCAGCAGCCTCACTGGACTAGCGGGAGGGACAGATACGCAGTATTTT CASSLTGLAGGTDTQYF
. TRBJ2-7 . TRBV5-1 TGCGCCAGCAGCTTGCGCGGGCAGGGTGTCTACGAGCAGTACTTC CASSLRGQGVYEQYF
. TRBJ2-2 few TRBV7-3 TGTGCCAGCAGCTTTACTAGCGGGGAGCTGTTTTTT CASSFTSGELFF
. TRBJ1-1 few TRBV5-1 TGCGCCAGCAGCATCGGGTGGCGAGCTTTCTTT CASSIGWRAFF
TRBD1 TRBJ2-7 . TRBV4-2 TGTGCCAGCAGCTTCTGGGACAGGACTTCCGAGCAGTACTTC CASSFWDRTSEQYF
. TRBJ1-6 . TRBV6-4 TGTGCCAGCAGTGGTGCGGGACAAAGCTCCTATAATTCACCCCTCCACTTT CASSGAGQSSYNSPLHF
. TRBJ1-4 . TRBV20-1 TGCAGTGCTCCAGGCTTTTTGGGAACTAATGAAAAACTGTTTTTT CSAPGFLGTNEKLFF
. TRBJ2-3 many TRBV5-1 TGCGCCAGCAGCTTGGGTGAGCGGTTCACAGATACGCAGTATTTT CASSLGERFTDTQYF
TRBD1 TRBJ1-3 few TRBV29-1 TGCAGCGTTGGAGCAGGGGGCGGTGGAAACACCATATATTTT CSVGAGGGGNTIYF
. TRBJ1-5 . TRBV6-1 TGTGCCAGCAGCCTTGACACTAACTTTGGGCCCCAGCATTTT CASSLDTNFGPQHF
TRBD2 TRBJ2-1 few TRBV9 TGTGCCAGCAGCGTATGGAGGGAGGGCCACAATGAGCAGTTCTTC CASSVWREGHNEQFF
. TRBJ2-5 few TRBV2 TGTGCCAGCGGCAGACTGAAAGAAGAGACCCAGTACTTC CASGRLKEETQYF
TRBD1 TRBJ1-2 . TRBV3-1 TGTGCCAGCAGCCCCGGACAGGGGGCAATTGGTGGCTACACCTTC CASSPGQGAIGGYTF
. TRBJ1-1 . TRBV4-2 TGTGCCAGCAGCCAAGAGGGGGCTAGGGTGAACACTGAAGCTTTCTTT CASSQEGARVNTEAFF
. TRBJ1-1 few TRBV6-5 TGTGCCAGCAGTCACACCCCAACAGGGTGGAACACTGAAGCTTTCTTT CASSHTPTGWNTEAFF